This entry describes one TCR beta chain. Antigen: not known. From germline, CDR1 is SGHRS and CDR2 YFSETQ. The junction had 4 bases not matched to a gene; V was cut back by 3 bases and J by 2 bases. This CDR3 region has 15 residues. The treatment is: oral pan-JAK inhibitor, 5-10 mg twice daily. The data are from a study of CD8+ T cells in alopecia areata. Study-level findings and limits: Under tofacitinib, fewer expanded CD8+ clones appeared among the top 100 scalp clones. Many expanded lesional clones persisted in scalp and blood during tofacitinib treatment.

The authors extracted RNA and reverse transcribed it into cDNA as the sequencing template. Using immunoSEQ multiplex PCR, the repertoire was profiled, and TCRdb retains in-frame clones only, with some absent. The sample has roughly 250,000 clones; around 64% are singletons. The receptor was isolated from a human donor with alopecia areata. The chain recombines TRBV5-1 with TRBJ2-5, with 10 bases identical to TRBD1. Sample: CD4+ T cells sorted from blood, taken around week 54, from a patient treated with tofacitinib. The CDR3 region has the DNA TGCGCCAGCAGCTCTATGGACAGGGGGCAAGAGACCCAGTACTTC. This gives the protein CASSSMDRGQETQYF.